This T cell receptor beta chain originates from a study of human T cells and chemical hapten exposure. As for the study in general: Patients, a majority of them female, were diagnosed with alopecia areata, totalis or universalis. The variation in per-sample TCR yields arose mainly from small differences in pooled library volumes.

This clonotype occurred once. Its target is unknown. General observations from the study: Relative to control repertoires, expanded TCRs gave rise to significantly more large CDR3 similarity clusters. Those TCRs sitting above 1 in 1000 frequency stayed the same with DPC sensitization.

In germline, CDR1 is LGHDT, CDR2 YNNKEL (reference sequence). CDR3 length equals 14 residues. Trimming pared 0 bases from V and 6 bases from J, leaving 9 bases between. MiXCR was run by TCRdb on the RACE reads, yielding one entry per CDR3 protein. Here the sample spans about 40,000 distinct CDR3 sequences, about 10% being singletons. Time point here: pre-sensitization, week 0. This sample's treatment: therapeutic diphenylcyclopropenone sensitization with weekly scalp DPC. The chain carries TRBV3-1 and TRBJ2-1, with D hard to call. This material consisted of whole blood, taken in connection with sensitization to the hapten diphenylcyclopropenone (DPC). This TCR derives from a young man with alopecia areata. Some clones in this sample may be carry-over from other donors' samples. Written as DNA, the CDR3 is TGTGCCAGCAGCCAAGACCCTATCATCAATGAGCAGTTCTTC. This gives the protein CASSQDPIINEQFF.